Described below is a single TCR beta chain sequence and its context. Its target is unknown. These data are taken from a study of blood T cells in healthy people across ages. Study findings and constraints: Naive CD4+ cells and diversity were both higher in long-lived donors than in aged donors. No conclusive comparison of naive versus antigen-experienced cells was possible with unsorted PBMCs.

Germline V gene data show CDR1 as SGHAT and CDR2 as FQNNGV. The CDR3 consists of 13 residues. Trimming stripped 5 bases from V and 2 bases from J, with 9 bases between. A sample-barcoded 5' primer and a J-beta primer mix were used in a second PCR of about 7 to 12 cycles. Each cDNA molecule carried a tag from a template-switch adaptor that contained 12 random nucleotides. TCRdb passed the 5' RACE reads through MiXCR, listing each CDR3 protein once. The data show about 970,000 distinct CDR3 sequences, just over 50% seen once. Every sample yielded at least 6.5 million isolated PBMCs. The clonotype originates from a woman aged 55-69 years in good health. The sequenced sample was blood. V gene TRBV11-2 combines with J gene TRBJ2-5; D ambiguous. CDR3 region: CASSRSPQETQYF. For the CDR3, the DNA is TGTGCCAGCAGCCGAAGCCCTCAAGAGACCCAGTACTTC.